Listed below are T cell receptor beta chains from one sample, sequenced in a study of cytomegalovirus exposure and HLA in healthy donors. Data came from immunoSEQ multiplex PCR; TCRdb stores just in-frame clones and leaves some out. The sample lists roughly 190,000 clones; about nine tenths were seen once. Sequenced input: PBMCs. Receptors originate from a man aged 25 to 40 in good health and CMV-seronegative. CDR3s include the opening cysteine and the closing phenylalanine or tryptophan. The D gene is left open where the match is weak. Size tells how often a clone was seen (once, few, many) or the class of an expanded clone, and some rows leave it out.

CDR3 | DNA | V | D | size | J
CASSYERTGEETQYF | TGTGCCAGCAGTTACGAAAGGACAGGGGAAGAGACCCAGTACTTC | TRBV6-5 | TRBD1 | NA | TRBJ2-5
CASSSIRTGKTYEQYF | TGTGCCAGCAGCTCCATTAGGACAGGGAAGACGTACGAGCAGTACTTC | TRBV5-8 | TRBD1 | NA | TRBJ2-7
CASSSGLAGGSRYYEQYF | TGTGCCAGCAGTTCCGGACTAGCGGGAGGTTCGCGCTACTACGAGCAGTACTTC | TRBV27 | TRBD2 | once | TRBJ2-7
CASSEGTGATEAFF | TGTGCCAGCAGTGAAGGGACAGGGGCCACTGAAGCTTTCTTT | TRBV25-1 | TRBD1 | NA | TRBJ1-1
CASSSTGRHYGYTF | TGTGCCAGCAGTTCGACAGGTCGACACTATGGCTACACCTTC | TRBV28 | NA | NA | TRBJ1-2
CASSQGQGAQETQYF | TGTGCCAGCTCACAGGGACAGGGGGCCCAAGAGACCCAGTACTTC | TRBV18 | TRBD1 | NA | TRBJ2-5
CASSLPSVNEKLFF | TGTGCCAGCTCACTGCCATCGGTAAATGAAAAACTGTTTTTT | TRBV18 | NA | NA | TRBJ1-4
CASSQESSGTEESVTNYGYTF | TGTGCCAGCAGCCAAGAAAGTTCCGGGACAGAAGAATCCGTGACGAACTATGGCTACACCTTC | TRBV4-2 | TRBD1 | few | TRBJ1-2
CATSRQPQDQPQHF | TGTGCCACTTCACGACAGCCACAAGATCAGCCCCAGCATTTT | TRBV6-5 | NA | NA | TRBJ1-5
CASSTRLIPREAFF | TGTGCCAGCAGTACCCGCCTCATCCCGAGGGAAGCTTTCTTT | TRBV28 | NA | NA | TRBJ1-1
CASSNDRGASYEQYF | TGTGCCAGCAGTAACGACAGGGGCGCATCCTACGAGCAGTACTTC | TRBV6-5 | TRBD1 | NA | TRBJ2-7
CASQLGPSGDEQYF | TGCGCCAGCCAATTGGGGCCGTCGGGGGACGAGCAGTACTTC | TRBV5-1 | NA | once | TRBJ2-7
CASSLPGEQFF | TGTGCCAGCAGCTTACCGGGTGAGCAGTTCTTC | TRBV6-5 | NA | few | TRBJ2-1
CASSPQTGINTDTQYF | TGTGCCAGCAGCCCACAGACCGGGATTAACACAGATACGCAGTATTTT | TRBV9 | NA | NA | TRBJ2-3
CASRRDSTNTGELFF | TGTGCCAGCCGCCGGGACAGCACGAACACCGGGGAGCTGTTTTTT | TRBV6-5 | TRBD1 | NA | TRBJ2-2
CASGSPNYGYTF | TGTGCCAGCGGCTCCCCAAACTATGGCTACACCTTC | TRBV7-8 | NA | NA | TRBJ1-2
CASSYESGNRETQYF | TGCGCCAGCAGCTATGAGTCAGGGAACCGGGAGACCCAGTACTTC | TRBV5-1 | NA | NA | TRBJ2-5
CASSFLQDSNQPQHF | TGTGCCAGCAGTTTTCTACAGGATAGCAATCAGCCCCAGCATTTT | TRBV28 | NA | NA | TRBJ1-5